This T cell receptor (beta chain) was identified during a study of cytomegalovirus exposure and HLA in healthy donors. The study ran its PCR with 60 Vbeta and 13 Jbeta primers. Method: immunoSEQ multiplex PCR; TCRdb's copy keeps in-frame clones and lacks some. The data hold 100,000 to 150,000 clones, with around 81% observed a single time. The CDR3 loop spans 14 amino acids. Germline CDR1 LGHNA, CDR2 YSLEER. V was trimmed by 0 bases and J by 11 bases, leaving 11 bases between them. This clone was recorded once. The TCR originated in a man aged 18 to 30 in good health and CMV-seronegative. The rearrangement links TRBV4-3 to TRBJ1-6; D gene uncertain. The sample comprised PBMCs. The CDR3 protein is CASSQDKGVTPLHF. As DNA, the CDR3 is TGCGCCAGCAGCCAAGATAAAGGAGTAACACCCCTCCACTTT.